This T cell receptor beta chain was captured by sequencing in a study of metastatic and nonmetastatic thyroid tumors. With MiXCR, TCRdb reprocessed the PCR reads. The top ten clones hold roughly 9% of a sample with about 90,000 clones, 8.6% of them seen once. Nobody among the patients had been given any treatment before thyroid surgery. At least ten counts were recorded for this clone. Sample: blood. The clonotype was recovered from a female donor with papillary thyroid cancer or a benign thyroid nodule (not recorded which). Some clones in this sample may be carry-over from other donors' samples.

The DNA of the CDR3 is TGTGCCAGCAGGGATACAGGGGCCGCGTCCTATAATTCACCCCTCCACTTT. Residues: CASRDTGAASYNSPLHF. This sequence joins TRBV6-1 and TRBJ1-6, with 7 bases aligning to TRBD1. CDR3 length: 17 residues. Losses at the gene ends were 6 bases for V and 1 base for J; bases not matched to a gene: 9. Looked up from germline, CDR1 is MNHNS and CDR2 is SASEGT.